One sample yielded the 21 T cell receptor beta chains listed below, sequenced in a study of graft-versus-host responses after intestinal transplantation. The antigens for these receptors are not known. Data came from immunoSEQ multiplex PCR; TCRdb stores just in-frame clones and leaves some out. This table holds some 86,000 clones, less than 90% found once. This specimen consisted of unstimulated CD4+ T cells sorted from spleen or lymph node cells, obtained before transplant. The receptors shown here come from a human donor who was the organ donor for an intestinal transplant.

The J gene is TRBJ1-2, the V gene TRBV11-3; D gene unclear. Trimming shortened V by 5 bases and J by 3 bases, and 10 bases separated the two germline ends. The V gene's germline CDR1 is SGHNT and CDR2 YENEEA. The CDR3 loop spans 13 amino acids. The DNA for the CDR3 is TGTGCCAGCAGCCCCGGGTCCTACTATGGCTACACCTTC. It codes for CASSPGSYYGYTF.

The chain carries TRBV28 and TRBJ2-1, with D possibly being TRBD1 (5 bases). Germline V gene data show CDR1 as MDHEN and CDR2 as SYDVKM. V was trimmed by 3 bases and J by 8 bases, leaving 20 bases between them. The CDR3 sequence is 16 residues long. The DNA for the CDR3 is TGTGCCAGCAGTTTTGTAGATCAGGGTCCCGTCGATGAGCAGTTCTTC. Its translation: CASSFVDQGPVDEQFF.

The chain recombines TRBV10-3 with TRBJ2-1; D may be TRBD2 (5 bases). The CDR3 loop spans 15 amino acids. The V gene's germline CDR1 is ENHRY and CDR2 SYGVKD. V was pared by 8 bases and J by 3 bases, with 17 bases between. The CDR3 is CAIGLEQRSYNEQFF. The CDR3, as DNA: TGTGCCATCGGCCTGGAACAGCGGAGCTACAATGAGCAGTTCTTC.

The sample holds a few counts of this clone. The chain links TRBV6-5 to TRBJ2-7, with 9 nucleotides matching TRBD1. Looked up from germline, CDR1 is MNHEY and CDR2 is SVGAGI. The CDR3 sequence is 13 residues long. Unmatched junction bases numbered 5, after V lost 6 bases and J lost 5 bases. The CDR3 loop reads CASRRDRADEQYF. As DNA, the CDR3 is TGTGCCAGCAGACGGGACAGGGCGGACGAGCAGTACTTC.

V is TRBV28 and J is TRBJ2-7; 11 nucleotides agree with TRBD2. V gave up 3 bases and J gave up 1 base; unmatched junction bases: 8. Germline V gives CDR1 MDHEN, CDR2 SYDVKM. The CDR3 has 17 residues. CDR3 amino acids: CASSLGLAAYASYEQYF. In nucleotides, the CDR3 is TGTGCCAGCAGTTTGGGACTAGCGGCCTACGCGTCCTACGAGCAGTACTTC.

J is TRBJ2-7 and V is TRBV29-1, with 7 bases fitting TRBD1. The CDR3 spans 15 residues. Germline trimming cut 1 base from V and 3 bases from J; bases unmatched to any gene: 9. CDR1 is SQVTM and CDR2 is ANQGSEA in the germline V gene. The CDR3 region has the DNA TGCAGCGTTGAAGTCACAGGGGCGCCTTACTACGAGCAGTACTTC. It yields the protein CSVEVTGAPYYEQYF.

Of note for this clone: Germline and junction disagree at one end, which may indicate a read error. The CDR3 DNA follows: TGTGCCACCAGTTCGCCGGGACAGGGGGTTCAAGCTTTCTTT. Translating gives CATSSPGQGVQAFF. The J gene is TRBJ1-1, the V gene TRBV10-3, with 11 bases lining up with TRBD1. This CDR3 has 14 amino acids. Germline loops: CDR1 ENHRY, CDR2 SYGVKD.

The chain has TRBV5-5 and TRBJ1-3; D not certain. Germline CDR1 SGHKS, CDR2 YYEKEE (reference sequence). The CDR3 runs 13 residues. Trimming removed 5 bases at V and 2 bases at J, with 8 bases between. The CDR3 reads CASRGRPGNTIYF. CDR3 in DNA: TGTGCCAGCAGGGGCAGGCCTGGAAACACCATATATTTT.

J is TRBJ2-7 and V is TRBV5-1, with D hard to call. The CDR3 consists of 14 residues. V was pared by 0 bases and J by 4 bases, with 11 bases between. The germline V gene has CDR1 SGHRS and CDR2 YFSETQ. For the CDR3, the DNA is TGCGCCAGCAGCTTGGCGGGTGGGTGGTACGAGCAGTACTTC. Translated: CASSLAGGWYEQYF.

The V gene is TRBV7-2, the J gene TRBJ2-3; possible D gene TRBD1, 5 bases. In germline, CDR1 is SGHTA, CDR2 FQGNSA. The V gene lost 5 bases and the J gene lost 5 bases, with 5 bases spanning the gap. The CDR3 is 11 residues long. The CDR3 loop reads CASSQGDTQYF. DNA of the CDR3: TGTGCCAGCAGCCAGGGAGATACGCAGTATTTT.

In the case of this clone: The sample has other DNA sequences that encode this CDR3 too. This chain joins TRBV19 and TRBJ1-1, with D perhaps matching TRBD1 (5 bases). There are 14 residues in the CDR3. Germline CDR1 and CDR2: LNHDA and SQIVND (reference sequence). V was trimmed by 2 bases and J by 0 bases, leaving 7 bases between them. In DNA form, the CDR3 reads TGTGCCAGTAGTATACAGGGCCTGAACACTGAAGCTTTCTTT. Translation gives CASSIQGLNTEAFF.

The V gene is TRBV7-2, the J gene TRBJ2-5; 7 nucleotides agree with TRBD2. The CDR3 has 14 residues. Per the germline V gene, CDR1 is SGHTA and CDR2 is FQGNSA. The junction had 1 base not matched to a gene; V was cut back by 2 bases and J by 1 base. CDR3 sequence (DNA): TGTGCCAGCAGCTTAACGGGGGGCCAAGAGACCCAGTACTTC. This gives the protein CASSLTGGQETQYF.

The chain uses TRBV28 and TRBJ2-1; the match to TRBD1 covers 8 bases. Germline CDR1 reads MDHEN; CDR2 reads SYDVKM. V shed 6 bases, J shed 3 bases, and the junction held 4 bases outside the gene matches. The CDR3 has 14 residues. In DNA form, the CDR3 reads TGTGCCAGCAGCCCCGGACAGGGCTACAATGAGCAGTTCTTC. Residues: CASSPGQGYNEQFF.

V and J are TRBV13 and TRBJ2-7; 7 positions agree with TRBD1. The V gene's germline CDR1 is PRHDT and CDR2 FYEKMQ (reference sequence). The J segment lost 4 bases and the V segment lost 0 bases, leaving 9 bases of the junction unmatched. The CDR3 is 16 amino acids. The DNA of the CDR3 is TGTGCCAGCAGCTTAGGCCTGAGACAGGGTGATTACGAGCAGTACTTC. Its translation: CASSLGLRQGDYEQYF.

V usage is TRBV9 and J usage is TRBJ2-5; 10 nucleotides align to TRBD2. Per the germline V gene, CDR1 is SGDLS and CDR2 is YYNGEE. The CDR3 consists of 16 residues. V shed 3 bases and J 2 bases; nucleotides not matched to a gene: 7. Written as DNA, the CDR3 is TGTGCCAGCAGCGCGGGAGCGGGAGGGCTACAAGAGACCCAGTACTTC. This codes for CASSAGAGGLQETQYF.

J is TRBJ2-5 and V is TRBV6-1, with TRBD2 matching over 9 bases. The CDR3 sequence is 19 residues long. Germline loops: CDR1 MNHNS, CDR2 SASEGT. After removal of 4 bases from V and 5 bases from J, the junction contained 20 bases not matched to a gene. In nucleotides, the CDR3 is TGTGCCAGCAGTGTCAAACTAGCGGGTGAGAGTGGGAGCGGGGAGACCCAGTACTTC. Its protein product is CASSVKLAGESGSGETQYF.

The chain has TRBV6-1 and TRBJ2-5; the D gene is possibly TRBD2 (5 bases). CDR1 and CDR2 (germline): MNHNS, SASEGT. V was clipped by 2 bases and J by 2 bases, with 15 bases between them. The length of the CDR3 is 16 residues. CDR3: CASSEFETAGQETQYF. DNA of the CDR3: TGTGCCAGCAGTGAATTCGAAACGGCGGGTCAAGAGACCCAGTACTTC.

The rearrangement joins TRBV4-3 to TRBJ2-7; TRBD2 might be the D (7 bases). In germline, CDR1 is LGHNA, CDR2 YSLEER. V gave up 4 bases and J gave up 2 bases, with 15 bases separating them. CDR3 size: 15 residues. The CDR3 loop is CASSPRRGAAYEQYF. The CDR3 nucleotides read TGCGCCAGCAGCCCCCGTCGGGGGGCTGCCTACGAGCAGTACTTC.

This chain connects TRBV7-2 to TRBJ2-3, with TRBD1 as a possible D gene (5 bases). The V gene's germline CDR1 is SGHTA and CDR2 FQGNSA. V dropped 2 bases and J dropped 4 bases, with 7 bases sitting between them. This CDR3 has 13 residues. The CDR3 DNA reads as TGTGCCAGCAGCTTACAGGGTGCAGATACGCAGTATTTT. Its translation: CASSLQGADTQYF.

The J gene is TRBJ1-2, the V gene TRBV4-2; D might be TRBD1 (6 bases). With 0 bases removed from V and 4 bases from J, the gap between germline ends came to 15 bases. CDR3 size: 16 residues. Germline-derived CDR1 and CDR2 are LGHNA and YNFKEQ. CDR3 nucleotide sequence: TGTGCCAGCAGCCAAGAACCGGGCGGGGGGCCCTATGGCTACACCTTC. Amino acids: CASSQEPGGGPYGYTF.

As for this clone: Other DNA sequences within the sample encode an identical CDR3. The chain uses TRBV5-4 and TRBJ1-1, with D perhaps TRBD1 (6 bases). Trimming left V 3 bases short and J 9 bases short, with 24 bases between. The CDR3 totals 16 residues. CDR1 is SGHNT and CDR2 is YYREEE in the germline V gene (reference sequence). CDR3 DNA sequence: TGTGCCAGCAGCTACGGGGGAAGCGGGGGCCCCGGGAAAGCTTTCTTT. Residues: CASSYGGSGGPGKAFF.